Listed below are T cell receptor beta chains from one sample, sequenced in a study of a mutant IDH1 vaccine in newly diagnosed glioma. The method was immunoSEQ multiplex PCR; TCRdb's version includes in-frame clones alone and lacks a portion of them. The data hold tens of thousands of clones, with 75% to 90% observed a single time. Their recognized antigens are unknown. The specimen was PBMCs, collected from a glioma patient whose treatment included an IDH1 peptide vaccine. These receptors were obtained from a man aged 35-49 years with glioma. Both conserved end residues are part of each CDR3. Fields, in order: J gene, V gene, D gene, CDR3 length, clone size, CDR3 DNA, CDR3 protein. The D gene is left open where the match is weak. The listing skips clone size in some rows; elsewhere it reads once, few, many or a size class.

j_call: TRBJ2-2
v_call: TRBV7-2
d_call: TRBD2
cdr3_length: 15
clone_size: once
cdr3_nt: TGTGCCAGCAGCTTACTAGCGGGCGAAACCGGGGAGCTGTTTTTT
cdr3_aa: CASSLLAGETGELFF

j_call: TRBJ2-5
v_call: TRBV29-1
d_call: NA
cdr3_length: 12
clone_size: NA
cdr3_nt: TGCAGCGGGGTAGGGTTGAGGGAGACCCAGTACTTC
cdr3_aa: CSGVGLRETQYF

j_call: TRBJ2-3
v_call: TRBV6-4
d_call: NA
cdr3_length: 14
clone_size: NA
cdr3_nt: TGTGCCAGCAGTTTCTCCGGTGGTGCAGATACGCAGTATTTT
cdr3_aa: CASSFSGGADTQYF

j_call: TRBJ2-5
v_call: TRBV9
d_call: TRBD2
cdr3_length: 16
clone_size: NA
cdr3_nt: TGTGCCAGCAGCCCAGGACTAGCGGGAGGACACGAGACCCAGTACTTC
cdr3_aa: CASSPGLAGGHETQYF

j_call: TRBJ2-2
v_call: TRBV7-2
d_call: NA
cdr3_length: 15
clone_size: NA
cdr3_nt: TGTGCCAGCAGCCTCCGGACAGCGAACACCGGGGAGCTGTTTTTT
cdr3_aa: CASSLRTANTGELFF

j_call: TRBJ2-2
v_call: TRBV7-9
d_call: NA
cdr3_length: 16
clone_size: few
cdr3_nt: TGTGCCAGCAGCTTAGCACGGGACGCGAACACCGGGGAGCTGTTTTTT
cdr3_aa: CASSLARDANTGELFF

j_call: TRBJ1-2
v_call: TRBV2
d_call: NA
cdr3_length: 13
clone_size: NA
cdr3_nt: TGTGCCAGCAGCCCGGACAGCGCCTATGGCTACACCTTC
cdr3_aa: CASSPDSAYGYTF

j_call: TRBJ1-5
v_call: TRBV18
d_call: NA
cdr3_length: 13
clone_size: NA
cdr3_nt: TGTGCCAGCTCACCGGCAGGAGGACAGCCCCAGCATTTT
cdr3_aa: CASSPAGGQPQHF

j_call: TRBJ2-3
v_call: TRBV28
d_call: NA
cdr3_length: 14
clone_size: NA
cdr3_nt: TGTGCCAGCAGCTCCCCACCTCTACTCCGAGGGCAGTATTTT
cdr3_aa: CASSSPPLLRGQYF

j_call: TRBJ1-2
v_call: TRBV28
d_call: NA
cdr3_length: 15
clone_size: NA
cdr3_nt: TGTGCCAGCAGTTCCACCGGGACACCTAACTATGGCTACACCTTC
cdr3_aa: CASSSTGTPNYGYTF

j_call: TRBJ2-5
v_call: TRBV5-4
d_call: NA
cdr3_length: 14
clone_size: NA
cdr3_nt: TGTGCCAGCAGCTTGGCAGGAAACCAAGAGACCCAGTACTTC
cdr3_aa: CASSLAGNQETQYF

j_call: TRBJ2-7
v_call: TRBV5-4
d_call: TRBD2
cdr3_length: 17
clone_size: NA
cdr3_nt: TGTGCCAGCAGCTCGGTGGGCCTAGCGGGAATCTCCTACGAGCAGTACTTC
cdr3_aa: CASSSVGLAGISYEQYF

j_call: TRBJ2-2
v_call: TRBV11-1
d_call: NA
cdr3_length: 14
clone_size: NA
cdr3_nt: TGTGCCAGCAGCTTAAGGACTACCACCGGGGAGCTGTTTTTT
cdr3_aa: CASSLRTTTGELFF

j_call: TRBJ2-1
v_call: TRBV7-9
d_call: NA
cdr3_length: 17
clone_size: NA
cdr3_nt: TGTGCCAGCAGCTTATTCGGTCCAGCGGCGGCGGGCAATGAGCAGTTCTTC
cdr3_aa: CASSLFGPAAAGNEQFF

j_call: TRBJ1-1
v_call: TRBV19
d_call: NA
cdr3_length: 16
clone_size: medium-sized
cdr3_nt: TGTGCCAGTAGTATCACAGGTAGCCTCTTGGACACTGAAGCTTTCTTT
cdr3_aa: CASSITGSLLDTEAFF

j_call: TRBJ2-2
v_call: TRBV28
d_call: NA
cdr3_length: 16
clone_size: NA
cdr3_nt: TGTGCCAGCAGTACGCTGGGCAGGGGGAACACCGGGGAGCTGTTTTTT
cdr3_aa: CASSTLGRGNTGELFF

j_call: TRBJ2-2
v_call: TRBV4-1
d_call: TRBD2
cdr3_length: 16
clone_size: NA
cdr3_nt: TGCGCCAGCAGCCACGGGAGCGGGAGCCAGACCGGGGAGCTGTTTTTT
cdr3_aa: CASSHGSGSQTGELFF

j_call: TRBJ2-1
v_call: TRBV11-2
d_call: TRBD2
cdr3_length: 16
clone_size: once
cdr3_nt: TGTGCCAGCAGCTCCGGGACTAGCGGGAGGGTCCATGAGCAGTTCTTC
cdr3_aa: CASSSGTSGRVHEQFF

j_call: TRBJ1-2
v_call: TRBV28
d_call: NA
cdr3_length: 17
clone_size: NA
cdr3_nt: TGTGCCAGCACACAATTAGACTTTAGGGCCGCGGCCTATGGCTACACCTTC
cdr3_aa: CASTQLDFRAAAYGYTF

j_call: TRBJ1-2
v_call: TRBV19
d_call: NA
cdr3_length: 16
clone_size: NA
cdr3_nt: TGTGCCAGTAGTACACGACAGAACCGAGACCTCTATGGCTACACCTTC
cdr3_aa: CASSTRQNRDLYGYTF